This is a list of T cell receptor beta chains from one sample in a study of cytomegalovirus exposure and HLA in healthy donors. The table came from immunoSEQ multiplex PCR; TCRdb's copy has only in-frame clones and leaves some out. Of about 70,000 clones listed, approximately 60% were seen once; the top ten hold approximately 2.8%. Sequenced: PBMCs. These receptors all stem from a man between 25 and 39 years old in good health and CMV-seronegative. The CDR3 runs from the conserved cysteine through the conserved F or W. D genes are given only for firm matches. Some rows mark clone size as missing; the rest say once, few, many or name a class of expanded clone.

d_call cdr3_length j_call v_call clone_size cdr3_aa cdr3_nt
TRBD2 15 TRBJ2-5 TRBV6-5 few CASSYPTSGKETQYF TGTGCCAGCAGTTATCCAACTAGCGGAAAAGAGACCCAGTACTTC
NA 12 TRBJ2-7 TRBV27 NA CASGLSVYEQYF TGTGCTAGTGGGCTTTCGGTCTACGAGCAGTACTTC
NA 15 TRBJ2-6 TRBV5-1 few CASLGGISGANVLTF TGCGCCTCCCTTGGGGGGATCTCTGGGGCCAACGTCCTGACTTTC
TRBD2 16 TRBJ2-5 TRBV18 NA CASSPLKRGREETQYF TGTGCCAGCTCACCACTCAAGCGGGGGCGGGAAGAGACCCAGTACTTC
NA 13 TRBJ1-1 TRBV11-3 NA CASSLAQGFEAFF TGTGCCAGCAGCTTAGCCCAGGGTTTTGAAGCTTTCTTT
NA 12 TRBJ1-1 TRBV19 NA CASSIRGTEAFF TGTGCCAGTAGTATAAGGGGGACTGAAGCTTTCTTT
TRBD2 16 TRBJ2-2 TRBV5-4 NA CASSVAAGGYTGELFF TGTGCCAGCAGCGTTGCGGCGGGGGGGTATACCGGGGAGCTGTTTTTT
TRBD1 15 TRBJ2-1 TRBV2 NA CASSARQGRYNEQFF TGTGCCAGCAGTGCACGACAGGGCAGGTACAATGAGCAGTTCTTC
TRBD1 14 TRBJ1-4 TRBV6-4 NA CASRTGGEGEKLFF TGTGCCAGCAGGACAGGGGGCGAAGGAGAAAAACTGTTTTTT
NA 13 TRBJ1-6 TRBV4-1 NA CASRGGGGSPLHF TGCGCCAGCAGGGGTGGGGGGGGTTCACCCCTCCACTTT
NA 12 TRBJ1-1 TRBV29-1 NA CSVARVNTEAFF TGCAGCGTTGCGAGGGTGAACACTGAAGCTTTCTTT
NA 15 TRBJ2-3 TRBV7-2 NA CASSVQGLDTDTQYF TGTGCCAGCAGCGTCCAGGGGCTGGACACAGATACGCAGTATTTT
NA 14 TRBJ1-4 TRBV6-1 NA CASSEGAGYEKLFF TGTGCCAGCAGTGAAGGGGCAGGGTACGAAAAACTGTTTTTT
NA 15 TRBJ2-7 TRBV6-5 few CASSPHGQLDYEQYF TGTGCCAGCAGTCCTCACGGACAGCTAGACTACGAGCAGTACTTC
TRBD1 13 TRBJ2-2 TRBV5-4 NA CASSPRGIGELFF TGTGCCAGCAGCCCCAGGGGGATCGGGGAGCTGTTTTTT
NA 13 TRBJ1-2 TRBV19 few CASSIVDSYGYTF TGTGCCAGTAGTATAGTAGACAGCTATGGCTACACCTTC
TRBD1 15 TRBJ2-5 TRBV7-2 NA CASSLEDREPETQYF TGTGCCAGCAGCTTAGAGGACAGGGAGCCAGAGACCCAGTACTTC
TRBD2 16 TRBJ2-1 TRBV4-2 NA CASSQEQRGAGYEQFF TGTGCCAGCAGCCAAGAACAGCGGGGGGCGGGCTATGAGCAGTTCTTC
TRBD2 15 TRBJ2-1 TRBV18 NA CASSPTGTTYNEQFF TGTGCCAGCTCACCCACCGGGACTACTTACAATGAGCAGTTCTTC
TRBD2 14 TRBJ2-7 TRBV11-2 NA CASSFASGAYEQYF TGTGCCAGCAGCTTTGCTAGCGGAGCCTACGAGCAGTACTTC
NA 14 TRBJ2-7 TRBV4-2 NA CASSQEFGGYEQYF TGTGCCAGCAGCCAAGAGTTCGGAGGCTACGAGCAGTACTTC
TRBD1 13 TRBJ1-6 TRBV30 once CAWQTGDNSPLHF TGTGCCTGGCAGACAGGGGATAATTCACCCCTCCACTTT
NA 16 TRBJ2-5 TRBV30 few CAWSPRIGGAGETQYF TGTGCCTGGAGTCCTAGGATCGGCGGGGCGGGGGAGACCCAGTACTTC
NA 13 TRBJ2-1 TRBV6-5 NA CASNVWGGDEQFF TGTGCCAGCAATGTTTGGGGGGGCGATGAGCAGTTCTTC
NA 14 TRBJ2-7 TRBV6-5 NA CASSPGEGSYEQYF TGTGCCAGCAGTCCCGGAGAGGGCTCCTACGAGCAGTACTTC
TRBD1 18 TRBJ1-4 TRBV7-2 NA CASSSPRGQGALYEKLFF TGTGCCAGCAGCTCCCCCCGTGGACAGGGGGCGCTTTACGAAAAACTGTTTTTT